This record looks at one TCR beta chain sequence and its context. Its cognate antigen is unknown. At baseline, cycle 4 day 1, and cycle 7 day 1, blood was sampled. The record originates from a study of OX40 agonist ivuxolimab in advanced cancers. Germline V CDR1 and CDR2: SNHLY, FYNNEI. CDR3 size: 13 residues. V lost 4 bases and J lost 13, with 19 bases in between. Broader study findings: Relative to CD4+ cells, CD8+ T cells on average had more expanded clones. At 0.1-3.0 mg/kg, partial responders had clonal expansion among the lowest observed. Clonal expansion from baseline to week 6 occurred in both CD4+ and CD8+ T cells.

Clones were sequenced by immunoSEQ multiplex PCR, and TCRdb holds only the in-frame ones, with some missing. This sample yields fewer than 85,000 clones, of which roughly 78% are seen a single time; 5% to 6.5% belongs to the top ten. J is TRBJ1-1 and V is TRBV2; D unresolved. The TCR sequence derives from an adult with an advanced solid tumor such as melanoma, head and neck, liver or kidney cancer. The sequences come from CD4+ or CD8+ T cells sorted from blood, collected in a trial of the OX40 agonist ivuxolimab. CDR3 sequence reads: CASSGVLLSGVFF. The CDR3, as DNA: TGTGCCAGCAGTGGAGTTCTCTTGTCCGGAGTTTTCTTT.